The clone carrying this T cell receptor (beta chain) has at least ten counts. Its antigen is as yet unknown. It was uncontrolled infection, other autoimmune disease, pregnancy or lactation that excluded patients. Authors of the study amplified TCR beta CDR3 regions from RNA transcripts. HTBI primers drove first-round RT-PCR of the TCR CDR3. TCRdb re-analysed the multiplex PCR reads in MiXCR, keeping a single row per CDR3 protein. The data show approximately 150,000 distinct CDR3 sequences, 9.4% seen once. Germline V gene sequence: CDR1 MDHEN, CDR2 SYDVKM. V lost 6 bases and J 2 bases, leaving 11 bases between the germline ends. This CDR3 comprises 13 residues. These data come from a study of T cells in Graves' hyperthyroidism and ophthalmopathy. Study-level points and caveats: Most thyroid clonotypes with frequency above 0.001 were detected in blood. From stable hyperthyroidism, ophthalmopathy was set apart by a 13 V-J model.

The sample taken for sequencing was blood. The rearrangement joins TRBV28 to TRBJ2-7, with D unclear. The origin of this receptor is a woman in her late teens or twenties with Graves' hyperthyroidism that later progressed to Graves' ophthalmopathy. The CDR3 coding sequence is TGTGCCAGCAGGAGGTCCTCTACCTACGAGCAGTACTTC. This translates into CASRRSSTYEQYF.